This TCR beta chain was sequenced during a study of CD8+CD57+ T cells in acquired aplastic anemia (dated by TCRdb to the late 2010s). Some background on the complete study: On average, sorted CD4+ and CD8+ cells yielded 3 to 4 ug of extracted DNA, with a range of about 0.17 to 27.4 ug. An average of approximately 9.8 million reads for CD4+ cells and 11 million to 13 million reads for CD8+ cells was obtained from healthy donor samples. The investigation overall reported the following: Roughly 30 CD8+ CDR3 sequences were shared between patients and controls but appeared highly expressed in patients and within their immunodominant clones. Patients and healthy controls showed no significant difference in CD8+ Simpson's diversity (P=0.060).

TCR beta VDJ combination and CDR3 sequence profiling used genomic DNA as the template. An Illumina HiSeq 2000 was the platform used for TCR repertoire sequencing. The original pipeline was this. TRBV/TRBJ rearrangement plots, CDR3 size and DJ length profiles, and Simpson's diversity index were used to evaluate the repertoires. The most abundant DNA sequence in the deep sequencing data was taken as the immunodominant clone. CDR3 amino acid sequences were screened for sharing across subjects and were compared with published repertoires and the VDJdb database. TCRdb reprocessed the public reads (quality trimming at Q25 with fastp, clone calling with MiXCR) and kept in-frame beta chains. A single entry per CDR3 protein holds the most common genes and DNA from its merged rows. The V and J calls and clone size come from TCRdb's table, not from the authors' own analysis. This sample comprises around 150,000 distinct CDR3 sequences, around 45% of them detected only once. Around 0.96% of the sample belongs to the ten largest clones.

In the case of this clonotype: The antigen it binds to is not known. This may stem from a read error, because a much larger clone lies one nucleotide away.

Via the germline V gene, CDR1 is SGHVS and CDR2 FQNEAQ. The CDR3, cysteine through phenylalanine, is 13 amino acids long. Only CDR3 DNA is held: 39 bases, read in frame from base 1. V sheds 4 bases and J sheds 4 bases, leaving 10 bases between their ends. In this study, sorted CD4+ and CD8+ T cells from the blood of healthy subjects and of severe aplastic anemia patients had their TCR repertoires deep-sequenced. Ficoll-Paque density gradient centrifugation was used to isolate peripheral blood mononuclear cells. Before DNA extraction, CD4+ and CD8+ T cells were sorted with FACS or magnetic beads. Sequenced sample: sorted CD4+, CD8+, or CD8+CD57+ T cells (not recorded which) from PBMCs. The sequence links TRBV7-8 to TRBJ1-1; the D gene is perhaps TRBD1, on 5 matching bases. The clonotype originates from a human donor in good health. The sequenced DNA is TGTGCCAGCAGCTATATGGGGGGCACTGAAGCTTTCTTT. This yields the protein CASSYMGGTEAFF.